This entry describes one T cell receptor (beta chain). The entry originates in a study of T cell changes during pregnancy in multiple sclerosis. This CDR3 region has 14 residues. Germline CDR1 and CDR2: SGHRS and YFSETQ. The junction had 8 bases not matched to a gene; V was cut back by 6 bases and J by 6 bases. Produced via immunoSEQ multiplex PCR; TCRdb's table is partial and in-frame only. The data show fewer than 45,000 clones, about 92% seen once. The TCR comes from a female donor with multiple sclerosis, enrolled in a pregnancy study. This chain connects TRBV5-1 to TRBJ2-2, with 7 bases identical to TRBD2. The material was CD4+ T cells from peripheral blood mononuclear cells, obtained in the third trimester of pregnancy. Here the CDR3 reads CASTFGTNAGELFF. The CDR3 DNA reads TGCGCCAGCACCTTCGGGACTAACGCCGGGGAGCTGTTTTTT.